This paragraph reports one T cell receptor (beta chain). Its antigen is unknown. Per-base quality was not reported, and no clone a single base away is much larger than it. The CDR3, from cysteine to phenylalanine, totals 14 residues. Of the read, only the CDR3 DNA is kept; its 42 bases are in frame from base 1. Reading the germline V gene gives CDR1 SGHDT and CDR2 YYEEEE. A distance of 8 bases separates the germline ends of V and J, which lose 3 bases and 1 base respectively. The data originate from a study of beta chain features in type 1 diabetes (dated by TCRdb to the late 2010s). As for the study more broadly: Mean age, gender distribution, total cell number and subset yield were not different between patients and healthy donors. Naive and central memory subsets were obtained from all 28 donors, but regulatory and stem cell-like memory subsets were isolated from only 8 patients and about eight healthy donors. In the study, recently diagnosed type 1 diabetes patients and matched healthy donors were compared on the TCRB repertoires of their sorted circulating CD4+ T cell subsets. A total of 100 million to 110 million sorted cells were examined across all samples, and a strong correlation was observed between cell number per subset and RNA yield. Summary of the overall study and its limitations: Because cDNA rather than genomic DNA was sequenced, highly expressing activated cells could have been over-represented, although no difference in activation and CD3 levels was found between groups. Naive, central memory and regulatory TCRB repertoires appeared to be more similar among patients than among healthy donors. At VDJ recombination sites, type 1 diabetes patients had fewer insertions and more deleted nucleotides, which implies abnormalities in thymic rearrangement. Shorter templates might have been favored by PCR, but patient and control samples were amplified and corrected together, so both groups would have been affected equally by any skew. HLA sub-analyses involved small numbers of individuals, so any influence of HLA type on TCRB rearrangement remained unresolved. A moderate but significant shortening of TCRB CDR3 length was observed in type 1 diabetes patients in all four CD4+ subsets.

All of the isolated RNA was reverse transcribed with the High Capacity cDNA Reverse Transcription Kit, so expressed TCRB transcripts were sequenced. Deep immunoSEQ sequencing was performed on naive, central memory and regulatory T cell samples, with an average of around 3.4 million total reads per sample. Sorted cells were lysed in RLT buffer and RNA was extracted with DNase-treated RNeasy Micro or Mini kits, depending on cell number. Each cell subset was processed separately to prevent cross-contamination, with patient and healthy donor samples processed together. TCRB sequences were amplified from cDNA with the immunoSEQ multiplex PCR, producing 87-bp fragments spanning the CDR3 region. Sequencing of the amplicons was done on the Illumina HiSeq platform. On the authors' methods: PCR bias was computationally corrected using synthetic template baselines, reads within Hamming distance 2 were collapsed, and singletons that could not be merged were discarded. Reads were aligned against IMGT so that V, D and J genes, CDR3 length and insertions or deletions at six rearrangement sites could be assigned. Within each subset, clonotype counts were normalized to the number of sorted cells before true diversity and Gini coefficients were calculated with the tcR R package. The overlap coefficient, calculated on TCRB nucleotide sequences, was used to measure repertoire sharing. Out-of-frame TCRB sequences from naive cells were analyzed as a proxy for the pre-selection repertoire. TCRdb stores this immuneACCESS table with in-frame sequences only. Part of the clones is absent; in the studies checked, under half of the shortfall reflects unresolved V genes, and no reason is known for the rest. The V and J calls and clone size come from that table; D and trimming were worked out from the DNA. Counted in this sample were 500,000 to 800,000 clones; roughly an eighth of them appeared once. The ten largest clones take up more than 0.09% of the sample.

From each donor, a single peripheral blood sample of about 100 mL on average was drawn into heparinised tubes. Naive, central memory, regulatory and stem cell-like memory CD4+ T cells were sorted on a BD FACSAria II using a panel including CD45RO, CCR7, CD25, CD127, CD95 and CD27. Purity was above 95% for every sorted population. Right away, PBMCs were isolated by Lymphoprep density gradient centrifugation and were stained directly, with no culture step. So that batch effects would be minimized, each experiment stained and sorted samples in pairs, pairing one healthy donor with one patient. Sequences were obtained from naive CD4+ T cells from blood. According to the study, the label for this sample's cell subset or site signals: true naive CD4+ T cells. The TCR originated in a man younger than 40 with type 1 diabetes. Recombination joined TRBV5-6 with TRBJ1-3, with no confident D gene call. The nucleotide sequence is TGTGCCAGCAGCTCGTCCGCATCTGGAAACACCATATATTTT. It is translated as CASSSSASGNTIYF.